Presented here are 6 T cell receptor beta chains from one specimen sequenced in a study of Ad26.COV2.S vaccination and SARS-CoV-2 variants. Stated treatment: over 15 received Ad26.COV2.S at low or high dose, single or two shots; 5 received placebo; per-sample allocation not given. It was on day 63 after the first vaccine or placebo injection that samples were taken. Profiled with immunoSEQ multiplex PCR; TCRdb holds only in-frame clones, not every one. The table shows about 680,000 clones, with more than 70% occurring only once. Sequencing used peripheral blood, obtained in a trial of Ad26.COV2.S vaccine versus placebo. These receptors were collected from a person aged 18-60 years who received the Ad26.COV2.S COVID-19 vaccine or a placebo.

This clone came up once. This sample also contains other DNA sequences that code for the same CDR3. The rearrangement links TRBV4-3 to TRBJ2-3, with TRBD2 matching 13 bases. The CDR3 is made up of 16 amino acids. The trim removed 0 bases at V and 5 bases at J, leaving 2 bases unmatched. CDR1 is LGHNA and CDR2 is YSLEER in the germline V gene. The CDR3 loop is CASSQELAGGRDTQYF. The CDR3 DNA follows: TGCGCCAGCAGCCAAGAACTAGCGGGGGGGCGAGATACGCAGTATTTT.

This clone came up once. This chain links TRBV9 with TRBJ2-1; D remains ambiguous. Per germline, CDR1 SGDLS and CDR2 YYNGEE. V shed 0 bases and J shed 0 bases, with 10 bases lying between them. The CDR3 loop spans 16 amino acids. CDR3 bases: TGTGCCAGCAGCGTAGGGGTAGGCAACTCCTACAATGAGCAGTTCTTC. Encoded protein: CASSVGVGNSYNEQFF.

This chain uses TRBV16 with TRBJ1-2; a weak D match, TRBD1 (5 bases). The ends were cut back, 0 bases at V and 4 bases at J, with 9 bases in the middle. The CDR3 runs 14 residues. Germline CDR1 and CDR2: KGHSY and FQNENV. The CDR3 loop is CASSQSPGLYGYTF. In nucleotides, the CDR3 is TGTGCCAGCAGCCAATCCCCAGGGCTCTATGGCTACACCTTC.

V is TRBV3-1 (or the pseudogene TRBV3-2) and J is TRBJ1-1, with 7 nucleotides matching TRBD1. V dropped 5 bases and J dropped 0; count of bases not matched to a gene: 9. In germline, CDR1 is LGHDT, CDR2 YNNKEL (reference sequence). This CDR3 region has 16 residues. The CDR3 coding sequence is TGTGCCAGCAGCTCCCGGACAGGAACCATGAACACTGAAGCTTTCTTT. This translates into CASSSRTGTMNTEAFF.

As regards this clone: This specimen includes other DNA sequences encoding the same CDR3. V and J are TRBV6-2 or TRBV6-3 and TRBJ1-1; D is perhaps TRBD1 (5 bases). CDR1 and CDR2 (germline): MNHEY, SVGEGT. CDR3 size: 14 residues. With 2 bases removed from V and 1 base from J, the gap between germline ends came to 8 bases. The CDR3 nucleotides read TGTGCCAGCAGTTACGGGGCGGGGAACACTGAAGCTTTCTTT. It is translated as CASSYGAGNTEAFF.

The CDR3 bases are TGTGCCAGCAGTTACGGGACAATAGGACATTGGGACGAGCAGTACTTC. Translation: CASSYGTIGHWDEQYF. V is TRBV6-5 and J is TRBJ2-7; D is perhaps TRBD1 (6 bases). Trimming shortened V by 2 bases and J by 5 bases, and 19 bases separated the two germline ends. CDR3 size: 16 residues. Per germline, CDR1 MNHEY and CDR2 SVGAGI.